The present TCR beta chain was sequenced within a study of cytomegalovirus exposure and HLA in healthy donors. 60 Vbeta and 13 Jbeta primers were used in PCR. Libraries were prepared by immunoSEQ multiplex PCR; TCRdb keeps only in-frame clonotypes and omits some of them. The repertoire has 150,000 to 200,000 clones, approximately 86% of them found once; the top ten carry approximately 1.5%. Overall study findings and caveats: Some V segments, TRBV6-2 and TRBV6-3 among them, were indistinguishable and were therefore excluded.

V lost 4 bases to trimming and J lost 5 bases; unmatched junction nucleotides: 5. Germline CDR1 and CDR2: LNHDA and SQIVND (reference sequence). This CDR3 has 14 residues. Concerning this clone itself: Its antigen is currently unknown. The same CDR3 also results from other DNA sequences found in this sample.

Sequencing used PBMCs. This chain uses TRBV19 with TRBJ2-5, with 9 bases fitting TRBD1. The TCR was taken from a male donor in good health and CMV-seronegative. Here the CDR3 reads CASSTQGAGETQYF. The CDR3 nucleotides are TGTGCCAGTAGTACACAGGGGGCGGGGGAGACCCAGTACTTC.